This TCR beta chain derives from a study of Ad26.COV2.S vaccination and SARS-CoV-2 variants. Regarding the study as a whole: Participants given vaccine showed non-spike TCR breadth similar to that of placebo recipients. Breadth and depth estimates from TCRs may understate total T cell responses.

Generated by immunoSEQ multiplex PCR, the TCRdb table keeps only in-frame clones and is missing some. The sample shows some 390,000 clones, approximately 91% of them seen only once. On this clone itself: The antigen remains unidentified. At one end, the junction sequence differs from germline, possibly due to a read error.

The sample's treatment: 19 received Ad26.COV2.S at low or high dose, single or two shots; five or six received placebo; per-sample allocation not given. Collection of samples fell on day 63 after the first vaccine or placebo injection. Sample: peripheral blood, taken in a trial of Ad26.COV2.S vaccine versus placebo. This TCR was sampled from a person between 18 and 59 years old who received the Ad26.COV2.S COVID-19 vaccine or a placebo.

Here the CDR3 DNA reads TGTGCCAGCAGTCAAGCAGGGGACTCCTACGAGCAGTACTTC. Amino acids: CASSQAGDSYEQYF. This chain joins TRBV6-1 and TRBJ2-7, with TRBD1 as a possible D gene (6 bases). This CDR3 is built from 14 residues. CDR1 and CDR2 from the germline V gene are MNHNS and SASEGT.